One T cell receptor beta chain is described in this entry. The sample contains more than one DNA sequence encoding this CDR3. This sample was included in a study of blood T cell repertoires in COVID-19. The CDR3 covers 16 residues. Germline-derived CDR1 and CDR2 are LGHDT and YNNKEL (reference sequence). The J segment lost 3 bases and the V segment lost 1 base, leaving 5 bases of the junction unmatched. Profiling relied on immunoSEQ multiplex PCR, and the TCRdb table lists in-frame clones only, not all of them. Counted here are about 160,000 clones, about 92% occurring once; the ten biggest clones make up more than 4.5%. The Seattle site enrolled patients during active infection and followed them longitudinally.

The chain links TRBV3-1 (or the pseudogene TRBV3-2) to TRBJ2-1; 8 bases match TRBD2. The sequencing sample was made of peripheral blood. This TCR derives from a man aged 25-45 years with COVID-19, enrolled during active disease. CDR3 loop: CASSQGTGGVYNEQFF. DNA of the CDR3: TGTGCCAGCAGCCAAGGCACGGGGGGGGTCTACAATGAGCAGTTCTTC.